These T cell receptor beta chains were read from a single sample in a study of shared clonotypes between healthy human individuals. Produced via immunoSEQ multiplex PCR; TCRdb's table is partial and in-frame only. This sample yields some 790,000 clones, of which 55% to 80% are seen a single time; under 2% belongs to the top ten. Sequenced: memory CD4+ T cells sorted from blood. Receptor source: a woman aged 25 to 45 in good health. Each CDR3 is given with its conserved first and last residue. A D gene is named only where the DNA matches it firmly. Rows give clone size only sometimes, using once, few, many, or a class for an expanded clone.

abundance	v_gene	j_gene	d_gene	CDR3nt	CDR3aa
once	TRBV19	TRBJ1-4	NA	TGTGCCAGTAAGTCAGGCCGTAATGAAAAACTGTTTTTT	CASKSGRNEKLFF
few	TRBV6-1	TRBJ1-1	NA	TGTGCCAGCAGTGAAGCGCCCGGGGCGAACACTGAAGCTTTCTTT	CASSEAPGANTEAFF
NA	TRBV30	TRBJ2-7	NA	TGTGCCTGGGGGAAGGATACCTACGAGCAGTACTTC	CAWGKDTYEQYF
NA	TRBV28	TRBJ1-2	NA	TGTGCCAGCAGTTTATTTGTGAGGATAGTGGACCGCGGCTCGGGTGGCTACACCTTC	CASSLFVRIVDRGSGGYTF
NA	TRBV28	TRBJ2-2	NA	TGTGCCAGCCGTGGCCCGAACACCGGGGAGCTGTTTTTT	CASRGPNTGELFF
NA	TRBV28	TRBJ2-5	NA	TGTGCCAGCAGTTCCCCCGCAGTAGAGACCCAGTACTTC	CASSSPAVETQYF
NA	TRBV27	TRBJ1-6	NA	TGTGCCAGCAGTTTATCCCCTCCCCTCATTGGGAGCTCCTATAATTCACCCCTCCACTTT	CASSLSPPLIGSSYNSPLHF
NA	TRBV14	TRBJ2-7	NA	TGTGCCAGCACCCTATTTGGGCAGTACTTC	CASTLFGQYF
NA	TRBV5-4	TRBJ2-7	NA	TGTGCCAGCAGCTTAGGGGGTAGGGTCGAGCAGTACTTC	CASSLGGRVEQYF
NA	TRBV28	TRBJ1-1	NA	TGTGCCAGCAGTTCACCGGACGGCCCCAACACTGAAGCTTTCTTT	CASSSPDGPNTEAFF
NA	TRBV7-2	TRBJ2-7	TRBD1	TGTGCCAGCAGCTGGCACAGGGGGCGCGACGAGCAGTACTTC	CASSWHRGRDEQYF
NA	TRBV28	TRBJ2-3	NA	TGTGCCAGCAGTCCGAAGGGGCGAGGGAGCACAGATACGCAGTATTTT	CASSPKGRGSTDTQYF
NA	TRBV28	TRBJ1-5	NA	TGTGCCAGCAGCCTAACAGGGAAGGGTCAGCCCCAGCATTTT	CASSLTGKGQPQHF
NA	TRBV9	TRBJ2-4	NA	TGTGCCAGCAGCAGCGGACTAGCCAAAAACATTCAGTACTTC	CASSSGLAKNIQYF
NA	TRBV6-4	TRBJ2-3	TRBD2	TGTGCCAGCAGTCCGGGACTAGCGGGAGGCACAGATACGCAGTATTTT	CASSPGLAGGTDTQYF
NA	TRBV28	TRBJ2-1	NA	TGTGCCAGCAGCTCGCACAGGGCCCTCTACAATGAGCAGTTCTTC	CASSSHRALYNEQFF
NA	TRBV5-1	TRBJ2-6	NA	TGCGCCAGCAGCTTATCTCCAAGCTCTGGGGCCAACGTCCTGACTTTC	CASSLSPSSGANVLTF
NA	TRBV27	TRBJ2-5	NA	TGTGCCAGCAGTCCCGTCCAAGCGGTCCAAGAGACCCAGTACTTC	CASSPVQAVQETQYF
NA	TRBV6-5	TRBJ2-2	NA	TGTGCCAGCAGTTACGGGGCGGACTTCACCGGCGGGGAGCTGTTTTTT	CASSYGADFTGGELFF
NA	TRBV6-1	TRBJ2-7	TRBD2	TGTGCCAGCAGGAACCCGGGGGGGCTGAACGAGCAGTACTTC	CASRNPGGLNEQYF
NA	TRBV6-5	TRBJ1-2	NA	TGTGCCAGCAGTTTTACCGATACTGGTGGCTACACCTTC	CASSFTDTGGYTF
NA	TRBV6-5	TRBJ1-5	NA	TGTGCCAGCAGCCCAGGGGGCAATCAGCCCCAGCATTTT	CASSPGGNQPQHF